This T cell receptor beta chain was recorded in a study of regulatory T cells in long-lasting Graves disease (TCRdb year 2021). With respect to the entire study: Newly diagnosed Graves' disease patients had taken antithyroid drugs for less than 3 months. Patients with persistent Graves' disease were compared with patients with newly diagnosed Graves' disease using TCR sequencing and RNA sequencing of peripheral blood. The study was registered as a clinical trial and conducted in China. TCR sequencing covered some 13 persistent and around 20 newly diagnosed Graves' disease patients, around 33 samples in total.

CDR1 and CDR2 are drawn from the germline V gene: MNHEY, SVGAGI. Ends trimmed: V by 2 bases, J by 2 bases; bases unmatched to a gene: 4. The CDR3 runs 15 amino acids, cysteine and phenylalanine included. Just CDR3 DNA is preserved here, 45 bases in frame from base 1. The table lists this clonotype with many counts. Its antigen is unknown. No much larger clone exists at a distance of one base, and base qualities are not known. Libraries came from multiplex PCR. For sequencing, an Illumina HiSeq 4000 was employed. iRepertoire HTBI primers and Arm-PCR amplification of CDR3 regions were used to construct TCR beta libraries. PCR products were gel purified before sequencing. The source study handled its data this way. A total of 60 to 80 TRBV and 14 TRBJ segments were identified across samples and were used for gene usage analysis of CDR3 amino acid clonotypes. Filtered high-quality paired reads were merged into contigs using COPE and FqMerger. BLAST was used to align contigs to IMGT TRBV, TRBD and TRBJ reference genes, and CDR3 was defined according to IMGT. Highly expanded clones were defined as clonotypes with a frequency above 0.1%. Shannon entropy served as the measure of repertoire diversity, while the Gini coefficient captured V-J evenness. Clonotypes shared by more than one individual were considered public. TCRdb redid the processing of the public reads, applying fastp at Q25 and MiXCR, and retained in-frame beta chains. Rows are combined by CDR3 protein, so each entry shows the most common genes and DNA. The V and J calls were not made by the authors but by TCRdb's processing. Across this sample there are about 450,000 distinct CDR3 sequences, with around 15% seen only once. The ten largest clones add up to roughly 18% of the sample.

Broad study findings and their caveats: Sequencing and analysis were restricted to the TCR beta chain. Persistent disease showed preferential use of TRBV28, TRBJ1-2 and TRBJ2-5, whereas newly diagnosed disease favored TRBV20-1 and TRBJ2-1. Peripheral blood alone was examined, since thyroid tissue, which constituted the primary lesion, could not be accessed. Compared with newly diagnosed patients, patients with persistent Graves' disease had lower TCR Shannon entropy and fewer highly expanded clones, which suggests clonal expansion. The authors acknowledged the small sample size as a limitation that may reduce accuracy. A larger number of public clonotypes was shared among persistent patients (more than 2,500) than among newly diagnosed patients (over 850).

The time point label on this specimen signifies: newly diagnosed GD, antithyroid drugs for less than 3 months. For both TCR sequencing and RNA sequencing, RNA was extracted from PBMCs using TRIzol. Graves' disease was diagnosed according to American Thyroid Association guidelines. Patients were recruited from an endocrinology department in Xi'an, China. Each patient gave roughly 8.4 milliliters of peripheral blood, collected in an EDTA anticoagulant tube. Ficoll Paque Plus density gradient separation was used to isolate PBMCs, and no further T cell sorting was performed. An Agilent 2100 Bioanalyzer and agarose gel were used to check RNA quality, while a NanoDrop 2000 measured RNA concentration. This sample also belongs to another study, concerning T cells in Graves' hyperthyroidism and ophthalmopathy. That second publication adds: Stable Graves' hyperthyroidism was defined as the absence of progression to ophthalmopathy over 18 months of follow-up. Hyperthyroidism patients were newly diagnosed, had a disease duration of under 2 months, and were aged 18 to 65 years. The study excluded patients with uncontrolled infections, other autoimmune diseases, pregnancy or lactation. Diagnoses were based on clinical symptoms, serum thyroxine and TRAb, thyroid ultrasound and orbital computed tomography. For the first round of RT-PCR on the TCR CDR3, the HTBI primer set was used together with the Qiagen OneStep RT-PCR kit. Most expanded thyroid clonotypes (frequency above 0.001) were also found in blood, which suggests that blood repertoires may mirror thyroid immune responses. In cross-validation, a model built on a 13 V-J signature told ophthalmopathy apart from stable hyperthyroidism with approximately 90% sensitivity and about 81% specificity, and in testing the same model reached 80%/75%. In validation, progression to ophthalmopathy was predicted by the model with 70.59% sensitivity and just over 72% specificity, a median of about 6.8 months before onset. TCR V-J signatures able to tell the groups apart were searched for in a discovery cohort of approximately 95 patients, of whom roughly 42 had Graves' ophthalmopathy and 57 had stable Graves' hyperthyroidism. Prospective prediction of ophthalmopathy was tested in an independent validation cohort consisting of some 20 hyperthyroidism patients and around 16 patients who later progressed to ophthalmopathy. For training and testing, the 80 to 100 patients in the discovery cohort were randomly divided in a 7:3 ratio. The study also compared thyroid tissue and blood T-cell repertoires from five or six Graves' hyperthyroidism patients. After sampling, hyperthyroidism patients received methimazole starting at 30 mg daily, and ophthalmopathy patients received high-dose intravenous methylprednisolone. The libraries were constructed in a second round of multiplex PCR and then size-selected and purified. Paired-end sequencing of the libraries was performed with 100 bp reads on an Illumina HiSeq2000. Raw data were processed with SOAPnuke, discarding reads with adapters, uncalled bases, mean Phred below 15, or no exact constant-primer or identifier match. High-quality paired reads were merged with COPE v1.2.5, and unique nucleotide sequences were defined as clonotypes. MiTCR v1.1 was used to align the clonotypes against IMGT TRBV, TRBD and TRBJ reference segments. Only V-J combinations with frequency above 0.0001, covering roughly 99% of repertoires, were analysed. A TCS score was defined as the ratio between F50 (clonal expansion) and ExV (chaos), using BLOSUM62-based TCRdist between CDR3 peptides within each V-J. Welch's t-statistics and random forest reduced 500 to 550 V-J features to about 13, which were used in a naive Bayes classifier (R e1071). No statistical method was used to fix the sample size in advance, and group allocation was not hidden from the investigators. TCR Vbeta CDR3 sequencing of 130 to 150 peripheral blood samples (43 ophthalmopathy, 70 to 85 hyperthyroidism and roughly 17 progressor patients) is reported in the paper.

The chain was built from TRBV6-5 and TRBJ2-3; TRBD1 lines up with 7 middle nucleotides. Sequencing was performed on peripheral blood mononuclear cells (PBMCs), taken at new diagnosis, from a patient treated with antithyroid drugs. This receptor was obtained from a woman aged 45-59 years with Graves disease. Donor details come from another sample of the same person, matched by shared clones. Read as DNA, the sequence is TGTGCCAGCAGTTACCAGGGGGTGATCACAGATACGCAGTATTTT. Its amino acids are CASSYQGVITDTQYF.